This is a list of T cell receptor beta chains from one sample in a study of blood T cells in healthy people across ages. TCRdb fed the 5' RACE reads into MiXCR, producing one record per CDR3 protein. The table shows about a million distinct CDR3 sequences, with about 53% occurring only once. The source material was blood. These TCRs come from a woman aged 55-69 years in good health. Both conserved end residues are part of each CDR3. A D gene is named only where the DNA matches it firmly. Size is omitted from some rows. Given values are once, few, many or a class for expanded clones.

TRBD2	-	TRBV10-3	TRBJ2-3	TGTGCCATCAGCATGACTAGCGGGAGACCCTCAGATACGCAGTATTTT	CAISMTSGRPSDTQYF
TRBD1	few	TRBV28	TRBJ1-5	TGTGCCAGCCAAGTGGTGGGGCAGGGGGCGAGTCAGCCCCAGCATTTT	CASQVVGQGASQPQHF
TRBD2	-	TRBV7-9	TRBJ2-3	TGTGCCGGGCGGTCTAGCGGGGCCAGCACAGATACGCAGTATTTT	CAGRSSGASTDTQYF
-	-	TRBV6-4	TRBJ2-5	TGTGCCAGCAGTTCACAGGGCGGTAAGACCCAGTACTTC	CASSSQGGKTQYF
-	-	TRBV3-1	TRBJ2-1	TGTGCCAGCAGCCGCTCCTACCCCCGGACTCGCTACAATGAGCAGTTCTTC	CASSRSYPRTRYNEQFF
-	once	TRBV18	TRBJ2-3	TGTGCCAGCTCATCAAGGACCGTCACAGATACGCAGTATTTT	CASSSRTVTDTQYF
TRBD2	-	TRBV7-9	TRBJ2-3	TGTGCCAGCAGCTCCCAGACTAGCGGGAGGCCGAATACGCAGTATTTT	CASSSQTSGRPNTQYF
-	-	TRBV12-3/TRBV12-4	TRBJ2-1	TGTGCCAGCAGTTTACAGGCAACTAGCAGTCGGGGTGAGCAGTTCTTC	CASSLQATSSRGEQFF
-	few	TRBV28	TRBJ2-7	TGTGCCAGCAGTCCCAACGGGGCGGGAACCTACGAGCAGTACTTC	CASSPNGAGTYEQYF
-	-	TRBV4-1	TRBJ2-1	TGCGCCAGCAGCCAGGGATTTGGTTACAATGAGCAGTTCTTC	CASSQGFGYNEQFF
TRBD1	-	TRBV6-5	TRBJ2-5	TGTGCCAGCAGTCAGGGACAGGGCATGCGAGAGACCCAGTACTTC	CASSQGQGMRETQYF
-	-	TRBV2	TRBJ2-1	TGTGCCAGCACGGGTGTAAAGGGGACGGAGGAGCAGTTCTTC	CASTGVKGTEEQFF
TRBD1	few	TRBV7-2	TRBJ1-2	TGTGCCAGCAGCCTGCCCCCGGGACAGGGTTACGGCTACACCTTC	CASSLPPGQGYGYTF
TRBD2	-	TRBV20-1	TRBJ2-7	TGCAGTGCTAGAAGACCTACTAGCGGGAGCTCCTACGAGCAGTACTTC	CSARRPTSGSSYEQYF
-	few	TRBV20-1	TRBJ2-7	TGCAGTGCTAGAGACGCCTCCTACGAGCAGTACTTC	CSARDASYEQYF
-	few	TRBV6-1	TRBJ2-7	TGTGCCAGCAACCGGGACAACTACGAGCAGTACTTC	CASNRDNYEQYF
-	-	TRBV6-6	TRBJ2-7	TGTGCCAGCAGTTACAAAGGTCAGGGCGAAAGGAACGAGCAGTACTTC	CASSYKGQGERNEQYF
-	few	TRBV4-3	TRBJ2-4	TGCGCCAGCAGCCAAGAACACCAGCTAAACATTCAGTACTTC	CASSQEHQLNIQYF
-	-	TRBV29-1	TRBJ2-1	TGCAGCGTTGAGAGTGCTAGCTCCTACAATGAGCAGTTCTTC	CSVESASSYNEQFF
TRBD2	-	TRBV12-5	TRBJ2-1	TGTGCTAGTGGTGATAGCGGGGGTAGCTCCTACAATGAGCAGTTCTTC	CASGDSGGSSYNEQFF
TRBD1	-	TRBV20-1	TRBJ1-2	TGCAGTGCTCCCGACAGGGGCGAAGGCTACACCTTC	CSAPDRGEGYTF
-	-	TRBV7-2	TRBJ2-1	TGTGCCAGCAGCCTCATGAGCCGACTAAGGAACAATGAGCAGTTCTTC	CASSLMSRLRNNEQFF
-	-	TRBV4-3	TRBJ2-1	TGCGCCAGCAGCCAAGATCAGTGGCAGGGCAACTACAATGAGCAGTTCTTC	CASSQDQWQGNYNEQFF
TRBD1	-	TRBV27	TRBJ1-2	TGTGCCAGCAGTTTATCCAGGACAGGGGGTTCCTATGGCTACACCTTC	CASSLSRTGGSYGYTF